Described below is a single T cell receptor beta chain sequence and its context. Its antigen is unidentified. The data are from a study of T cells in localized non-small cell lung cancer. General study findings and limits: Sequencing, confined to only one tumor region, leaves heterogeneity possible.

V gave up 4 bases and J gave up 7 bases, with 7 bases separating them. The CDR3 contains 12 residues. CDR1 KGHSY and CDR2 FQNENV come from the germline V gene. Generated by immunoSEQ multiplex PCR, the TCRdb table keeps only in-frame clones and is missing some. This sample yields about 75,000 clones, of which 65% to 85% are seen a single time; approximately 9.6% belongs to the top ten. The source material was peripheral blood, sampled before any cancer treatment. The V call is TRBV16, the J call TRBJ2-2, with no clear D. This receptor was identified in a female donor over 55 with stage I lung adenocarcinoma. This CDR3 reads CASSPVIGELFF. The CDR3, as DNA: TGTGCCAGCAGCCCTGTGATCGGGGAGCTGTTTTTT.